These 15 T cell receptor beta chains were all obtained from the same sample, sequenced in a study of cytomegalovirus exposure and HLA in healthy donors. PCR employed 60 Vbeta and 13 Jbeta primers. TCRdb's copy holds only in-frame clones and misses some; the assay was immunoSEQ multiplex PCR. The sample has 110,000 or so clones, around four fifths seen once. Sequencing input: PBMCs. The receptors were sampled from a woman aged 35 to 49 in good health and CMV-seropositive.

The V gene is TRBV7-9, the J gene TRBJ2-7, with D tentatively TRBD1 (6 bases). Trimming pared 5 bases from V and 0 bases from J, leaving 17 bases between. There are 16 residues in the CDR3. Germline loops: CDR1 SEHNR, CDR2 FQNEAQ (reference sequence). The CDR3 protein is CASSDQETGGSYEQYF. The DNA for the CDR3 is TGTGCCAGCAGCGATCAGGAGACAGGTGGCTCCTACGAGCAGTACTTC. Full variable domain (missing parts from reference TRBV7-9 and TRBJ2-7): DTGVSQNPRHKITKRGQNVTFRCDPISEHNRLYWYRQTLGQGPEFLTYFQNEAQLEKSRLLSDRFSAERPKGSFSTLEIQRTEQGDSAMYLCASSDQETGGSYEQYFGPGTRLTVT.

The chain employs TRBV28 and TRBJ1-4, with a weak D call TRBD1 (5 bases). The CDR3 length is 14 residues. Germline-derived CDR1 and CDR2 are MDHEN and SYDVKM. Trimming took 6 bases from V and 10 from J, leaving 18 bases between them. In DNA, the CDR3 is TGTGCCAGCAGGAGGTCGCAGGGTGCGCCAAAACTGTTTTTT. Its translation: CASRRSQGAPKLFF.

The V gene is TRBV18, the J gene TRBJ2-2; perhaps TRBD1 as D (5 bases). The CDR3 runs to 15 residues. CDR1 and CDR2 from the germline V gene are KGHSH and LQKENI. V was clipped by 3 bases and J by 0 bases, with 8 bases between them. In DNA form, the CDR3 reads TGTGCCAGCTCACCTGGCAGGGCGAACACCGGGGAGCTGTTTTTT. Amino acid sequence: CASSPGRANTGELFF.

The chain combines TRBV7-8 with TRBJ1-1; TRBD1 aligns across 7 bases. The J segment lost 1 base and the V segment lost 5 bases, leaving 7 bases of the junction unmatched. The CDR3 is 15 residues long. Germline V gene sequence: CDR1 SGHVS, CDR2 FQNEAQ. CDR3 amino acids: CASSLNRDRNTEAFF. DNA of the CDR3: TGTGCCAGCAGCCTTAACCGGGACAGGAACACTGAAGCTTTCTTT. The entire variable domain, with the rest obtained from reference TRBV7-8 and TRBJ1-1, is as follows: GAGVSQSPRYKVAKRGQDVALRCDPISGHVSLFWYQQALGQGPEFLTYFQNEAQLDKSGLPSDRFFAERPEGSVSTLKIQRTQQEDSAVYLCASSLNRDRNTEAFFGQGTRLTVV.

The J gene is TRBJ1-3, the V gene TRBV5-1; unclear D gene. The V end was cut by 3 bases, the J end by 4 bases, with 14 bases between. The CDR3 sequence is 15 residues long. CDR1 and CDR2 from the germline V gene are SGHRS and YFSETQ. CDR3 coding DNA: TGCGCCAGCAGCTCGTCACAGTCGGTGGGAAACACCATATATTTT. Translation gives CASSSSQSVGNTIYF.

This sequence joins TRBV7-3 and TRBJ2-1, with D uncertain. Trimming shortened V by 5 bases and J by 5 bases, and 10 bases separated the two germline ends. Germline V gene lookup returns CDR1 SGHTA and CDR2 FQGTGA. The CDR3 runs to 13 residues. CDR3 sequence reads: CASSTTTDNEQFF. In nucleotides, the CDR3 is TGTGCCAGCAGCACGACCACAGACAATGAGCAGTTCTTC. Supplemented by reference TRBV7-3 and TRBJ2-1, the full variable domain reads GAGVSQTPSNKVTEKGKYVELRCDPISGHTALYWYRQSLGQGPEFLIYFQGTGAADDSGLPNDRFFAVRPEGSVSTLKIQRTERGDSAVYLCASSTTTDNEQFFGPGTRLTVL.

J is TRBJ2-7 and V is TRBV6-6; 9 bases are shared with TRBD2. V gave up 6 bases and J gave up 4 bases; unmatched junction bases: 10. This CDR3 region has 15 residues. Per the germline V gene, CDR1 is MNHNY and CDR2 is SVGAGI (reference sequence). CDR3 residues: CASSPGAREGYEQYF. In nucleotides, the CDR3 is TGTGCCAGCAGCCCGGGGGCGCGGGAGGGATACGAGCAGTACTTC.

V and J are TRBV5-5 and TRBJ1-4; D call uncertain. V lost 2 bases and J 5 bases, leaving 10 bases between the germline ends. The CDR3 extends over 14 amino acids. Germline-derived CDR1 and CDR2 are SGHKS and YYEKEE (reference sequence). In nucleotides, the CDR3 is TGTGCCAGCAGCTTTTCCCAGATCAATGAAAAACTGTTTTTT. This sequence encodes CASSFSQINEKLFF.

The rearrangement uses TRBV9 and TRBJ1-3, with D unresolved. V lost 3 bases to trimming and J lost 9 bases, with 10 bases between them. There are 12 residues in the CDR3. Germline loops: CDR1 SGDLS, CDR2 YYNGEE. The DNA for the CDR3 is TGTGCCAGCAGCGCCACCCACAGCACCATATATTTT. Its protein product is CASSATHSTIYF.

This clone was counted a single time. The J gene is TRBJ1-1, the V gene TRBV15, with 9 bases that match TRBD1. V lost 7 bases, J lost 1 base, and 7 bases stayed unmatched. Germline V gene sequence: CDR1 LNHNV, CDR2 YYDKDF (reference sequence). This CDR3 region has 15 residues. The CDR3: CATKPNRGRNTEAFF. The CDR3 nucleotides read TGTGCCACCAAACCAAACAGGGGGCGGAACACTGAAGCTTTCTTT.

The chain links TRBV28 to TRBJ2-1; 8 positions match TRBD2. Trimming took 5 bases from V and 3 from J; bases not matched to a gene: 6. CDR3 size: 15 residues. The V gene's germline CDR1 is MDHEN and CDR2 SYDVKM. The DNA of the CDR3 is TGTGCCAGCAGTCCACTAGCGGCTGACTACAATGAGCAGTTCTTC. Its protein product is CASSPLAADYNEQFF.

The rearrangement links TRBV27 to TRBJ2-3; D may be TRBD2 (7 bases). This CDR3 has 17 residues. Trimming cost V 7 bases and J 4 bases, with 24 bases left between them. In germline, CDR1 is MNHEY, CDR2 SMNVEV (reference sequence). CDR3: CASTFRVGGRASDTQYF. The CDR3 DNA reads TGTGCCAGCACCTTCCGGGTAGGGGGGAGGGCCTCAGATACGCAGTATTTT.

In this sample, this clone turned up once. This chain joins TRBV5-1 and TRBJ1-2; D might be TRBD1 (5 bases). V was pared by 4 bases and J by 7 bases, with 14 bases between. The germline CDR1 and CDR2 sequences are SGHRS and YFSETQ. This CDR3 contains 13 residues. The CDR3 DNA reads as TGCGCCAGCAGCCCGCCGGGGGGAAGTGGCTACACCTTC. Translated, it gives CASSPPGGSGYTF.

The chain has TRBV25-1 and TRBJ2-1, with TRBD2 as a possible D gene (6 bases). CDR3 length: 16 amino acids. Trimming took off 1 base at V and 4 bases at J, with 14 bases between the two ends. Germline loops: CDR1 MGHDK, CDR2 SYGVNS. CDR3 bases: TGTGCCAGCAGTGAATTCTTCGCGGCGGGATACAATGAGCAGTTCTTC. It is translated as CASSEFFAAGYNEQFF.

The rearrangement uses TRBV7-2 and TRBJ1-6; 7 nucleotides match TRBD1. Germline CDR1 SGHTA, CDR2 FQGNSA. The CDR3 extends over 14 amino acids. V gave up 5 bases and J gave up 11 bases; unmatched junction bases: 9. CDR3 sequence (DNA): TGTGCCAGCAGCCCCGACAGGGCAAATGCACCCCTCCACTTT. This encodes CASSPDRANAPLHF.